The rows below give T cell receptor beta chains drawn from one sample of a study of T-cell reconstitution after alpha-beta-depleted transplantation in children. TCRdb re-analysed the PCR reads in MiXCR, keeping a single row per CDR3 protein. The table lists over 300,000 distinct CDR3 sequences, 9% to 12% of them singletons, with 2% to 2.5% in the top ten. Source: PBMCs from the stem cell graft donor, taken from the stem cell graft. These receptors came from a human donor who donated a stem cell graft to a child with acute lymphoblastic leukemia. The CDR3 runs from the conserved cysteine through the conserved F or W. A D gene is named only where the DNA matches it firmly. Where a row states a size, it is once, few, many or the class of an expanded clone; other rows omit it.

clone_size: few; v_call: TRBV6-1; j_call: TRBJ1-6; d_call: NA; cdr3_nt: TGTGCCACCCGGTTCTTGGCATTTGATTCACCCCTCCACTTT; cdr3_aa: CATRFLAFDSPLHF
clone_size: few; v_call: TRBV5-6; j_call: TRBJ2-1; d_call: NA; cdr3_nt: TGTGCCAGCAGCTTGGACGGATGGAGGAATGAGCAGTTCTTC; cdr3_aa: CASSLDGWRNEQFF
clone_size: few; v_call: TRBV27; j_call: TRBJ2-3; d_call: TRBD2; cdr3_nt: TGTGCCAGCAACCCCCCGTCACTAGCGGGCACAGATACGCAGTATTTT; cdr3_aa: CASNPPSLAGTDTQYF
clone_size: NA; v_call: TRBV9; j_call: TRBJ2-2; d_call: TRBD1; cdr3_nt: TGTGCCAGCAGCGTAGTACCGGACAGGGGGCCTAACACCGGGGAGCTGTTTTTT; cdr3_aa: CASSVVPDRGPNTGELFF
clone_size: many; v_call: TRBV7-9; j_call: TRBJ1-1; d_call: TRBD1; cdr3_nt: TGTGCCAGCAGCCCCCGACAGGGAAACACTGAAGCTTTCTTT; cdr3_aa: CASSPRQGNTEAFF
clone_size: NA; v_call: TRBV7-9; j_call: TRBJ2-2; d_call: NA; cdr3_nt: TGTGCCAGCAGCTACCCCTCCGGGGAGCTGTTTTTT; cdr3_aa: CASSYPSGELFF
clone_size: many; v_call: TRBV12-3/TRBV12-4; j_call: TRBJ2-7; d_call: NA; cdr3_nt: TGTGCCAGCAGTAATACAGGGTTAGCCTACGAGCAGTACTTC; cdr3_aa: CASSNTGLAYEQYF
clone_size: NA; v_call: TRBV10-1; j_call: TRBJ2-1; d_call: TRBD2; cdr3_nt: TGCGCCAGCAGTGGGGCTGCTAGCGGGGTAAGCTACAATGAGCAGTTCTTC; cdr3_aa: CASSGAASGVSYNEQFF
clone_size: few; v_call: TRBV12-3/TRBV12-4; j_call: TRBJ1-1; d_call: NA; cdr3_nt: TGTGCCAGCAGTTTATGGCCGAACACTGAAGCTTTCTTT; cdr3_aa: CASSLWPNTEAFF
clone_size: many; v_call: TRBV12-3/TRBV12-4; j_call: TRBJ2-2; d_call: NA; cdr3_nt: TGTGCCAGCACCCCAAACGCCCGCGGTAGGGAGCTGTTTTTT; cdr3_aa: CASTPNARGRELFF
clone_size: NA; v_call: TRBV5-1; j_call: TRBJ2-1; d_call: TRBD2; cdr3_nt: TGCGCCAGCAGCTTGTCTACTAGCGGGAGCTATGAGCAGTTCTTC; cdr3_aa: CASSLSTSGSYEQFF
clone_size: NA; v_call: TRBV20-1; j_call: TRBJ1-2; d_call: NA; cdr3_nt: TGCAGTGCTCCAGGGGACTATGGCTACACCTTC; cdr3_aa: CSAPGDYGYTF
clone_size: NA; v_call: TRBV6-5; j_call: TRBJ2-3; d_call: NA; cdr3_nt: TGTGCCAGCAGTTACGGGGGTAGGGGGACAGATACGCAGTATTTT; cdr3_aa: CASSYGGRGTDTQYF
clone_size: few; v_call: TRBV2; j_call: TRBJ2-1; d_call: TRBD1; cdr3_nt: TGTGCCAGCAGAGGACAGGGGGACGAGCAGTTCTTC; cdr3_aa: CASRGQGDEQFF
clone_size: NA; v_call: TRBV6-1; j_call: TRBJ2-7; d_call: TRBD1; cdr3_nt: TGTGCCAGCAGTGAAACGGTAGGACAGGGGATAAGCTACGAGCAGTACTTC; cdr3_aa: CASSETVGQGISYEQYF
clone_size: NA; v_call: TRBV5-1; j_call: TRBJ2-3; d_call: TRBD2; cdr3_nt: TGCGCCAGCAGCTTACTCGTCCTAGCGGGAGTCACAGATACGCAGTATTTT; cdr3_aa: CASSLLVLAGVTDTQYF
clone_size: many; v_call: TRBV9; j_call: TRBJ2-2; d_call: TRBD2; cdr3_nt: TGTGCCAGCAGCGTAGACCCAGCGGGAGGGCCATGGACCGGGGAGCTGTTTTTT; cdr3_aa: CASSVDPAGGPWTGELFF
clone_size: few; v_call: TRBV19; j_call: TRBJ1-2; d_call: NA; cdr3_nt: TGTGCCAGTAGTTATCGACAGGCCAATGGCTACACCTTC; cdr3_aa: CASSYRQANGYTF
clone_size: few; v_call: TRBV7-2; j_call: TRBJ2-2; d_call: NA; cdr3_nt: TGTGCCAGCAACTATGGAGTAAACACCGGGGAGCTGTTTTTT; cdr3_aa: CASNYGVNTGELFF
clone_size: many; v_call: TRBV15; j_call: TRBJ2-7; d_call: TRBD1; cdr3_nt: TGTGCCACCAGCGGAGCCGGGACAGGGGCCGACGAGCAGTACTTC; cdr3_aa: CATSGAGTGADEQYF
clone_size: NA; v_call: TRBV12-3/TRBV12-4; j_call: TRBJ1-1; d_call: NA; cdr3_nt: TGTGCCAGCAGTTTAGCCGGAGGTGCAACTGAAGCTTTCTTT; cdr3_aa: CASSLAGGATEAFF
clone_size: few; v_call: TRBV20-1; j_call: TRBJ2-3; d_call: NA; cdr3_nt: TGCAGTGCAGCAGGGGGTCGGGGGGGCACAGATACGCAGTATTTT; cdr3_aa: CSAAGGRGGTDTQYF
clone_size: few; v_call: TRBV4-1; j_call: TRBJ2-7; d_call: TRBD2; cdr3_nt: TGCGCCAGCAGCCAAGCACTAGCGGGATTCAACGAGCAGTACTTC; cdr3_aa: CASSQALAGFNEQYF
clone_size: few; v_call: TRBV15; j_call: TRBJ2-3; d_call: NA; cdr3_nt: TGTGCCACCAGCAGGAGGACTTTTGACACAGATACGCAGTATTTT; cdr3_aa: CATSRRTFDTDTQYF
clone_size: NA; v_call: TRBV7-3; j_call: TRBJ2-2; d_call: NA; cdr3_nt: TGTGCCAGCAGCATGACCAACTCGGGCACCGGGGAGCTGTTTTTT; cdr3_aa: CASSMTNSGTGELFF
clone_size: many; v_call: TRBV11-1; j_call: TRBJ2-2; d_call: NA; cdr3_nt: TGTGCCAGCAGCTTAGTCCTCGCCCTTGGGGAGCTGTTTTTT; cdr3_aa: CASSLVLALGELFF
clone_size: once; v_call: TRBV29-1; j_call: TRBJ2-7; d_call: NA; cdr3_nt: TGCAGCGTTTTGTTTGTGGGCTACGAGCAGTACTTC; cdr3_aa: CSVLFVGYEQYF
clone_size: NA; v_call: TRBV12-3/TRBV12-4; j_call: TRBJ2-1; d_call: NA; cdr3_nt: TGTGCCAGCACTCCCGGACTCAGCTCCTACAATGAGCAGTTCTTC; cdr3_aa: CASTPGLSSYNEQFF
clone_size: few; v_call: TRBV27; j_call: TRBJ2-6; d_call: NA; cdr3_nt: TGTGCCAGCAGGGACAGACTAACCTCTGGGGCCAACGTCCTGACTTTC; cdr3_aa: CASRDRLTSGANVLTF
clone_size: few; v_call: TRBV5-1; j_call: TRBJ2-1; d_call: NA; cdr3_nt: TGCGCCAGCAGCTTGGTAGCACCCGCTAACAATGAGCAGTTCTTC; cdr3_aa: CASSLVAPANNEQFF
clone_size: many; v_call: TRBV28; j_call: TRBJ1-5; d_call: TRBD1; cdr3_nt: TGTGCCAGCAGTTTATTTAAGGGGGCTGTTCAGCCCCAGCATTTT; cdr3_aa: CASSLFKGAVQPQHF
clone_size: NA; v_call: TRBV7-9; j_call: TRBJ2-7; d_call: TRBD2; cdr3_nt: TGTGCCAGCAGCTTAGAACTAGCGGGAGCGAGGTCCTACGAGCAGTACTTC; cdr3_aa: CASSLELAGARSYEQYF
clone_size: NA; v_call: TRBV5-1; j_call: TRBJ2-5; d_call: NA; cdr3_nt: TGCGCCAGCAGCGCTTTACAGGGTGGTGGCGGAGAGACCCAGTACTTC; cdr3_aa: CASSALQGGGGETQYF
clone_size: NA; v_call: TRBV12-3/TRBV12-4; j_call: TRBJ1-3; d_call: NA; cdr3_nt: TGTGCCAGCAGTCCCCCGGGGTGGGCGCACTCTGGAAACACCATATATTTT; cdr3_aa: CASSPPGWAHSGNTIYF
clone_size: NA; v_call: TRBV3-1; j_call: TRBJ2-5; d_call: NA; cdr3_nt: TGTGCCAGTGAGTACAGGACCCAAGAGACCCAGTACTTC; cdr3_aa: CASEYRTQETQYF
clone_size: many; v_call: TRBV14; j_call: TRBJ2-3; d_call: NA; cdr3_nt: TGTGCCAGCAGCCTGGGAACAGGGACGCAGTATTTT; cdr3_aa: CASSLGTGTQYF
clone_size: few; v_call: TRBV18; j_call: TRBJ1-5; d_call: NA; cdr3_nt: TGTGCCAGCTCACCAGGGGGGCCGGCGAACAATCAGCCCCAGCATTTT; cdr3_aa: CASSPGGPANNQPQHF
clone_size: few; v_call: TRBV7-9; j_call: TRBJ2-7; d_call: NA; cdr3_nt: TGTGCCAGCAGCTTAGCGATGTACGGGACCCTCTTGGAGCAGTACTTC; cdr3_aa: CASSLAMYGTLLEQYF
clone_size: NA; v_call: TRBV12-3/TRBV12-4; j_call: TRBJ2-3; d_call: TRBD1; cdr3_nt: TGTGCCAGCAGTTTAAGGCGTCGGACAGGGGATTCAGATACGCAGTATTTT; cdr3_aa: CASSLRRRTGDSDTQYF
clone_size: few; v_call: TRBV12-3/TRBV12-4; j_call: TRBJ2-7; d_call: TRBD1; cdr3_nt: TGTGCCAGCAGTTTAGGGGGACAGGACTACGAGCAGTACTTC; cdr3_aa: CASSLGGQDYEQYF
clone_size: few; v_call: TRBV4-1; j_call: TRBJ1-2; d_call: TRBD1; cdr3_nt: TGCGCCAGCAGCCCAGGACAGGGGGCGGATGGCTACACCTTC; cdr3_aa: CASSPGQGADGYTF
clone_size: NA; v_call: TRBV24-1; j_call: TRBJ2-2; d_call: TRBD2; cdr3_nt: TGTGCCACCAGTGGCCCAGCCCCCGGGACTACGACCGGGGAGCTGTTTTTT; cdr3_aa: CATSGPAPGTTTGELFF
clone_size: many; v_call: TRBV5-1; j_call: TRBJ2-5; d_call: TRBD1; cdr3_nt: TGCGCCAGCAGCACCCGACAGGGCCGAGAGACCCAGTACTTC; cdr3_aa: CASSTRQGRETQYF
clone_size: NA; v_call: TRBV6-2/TRBV6-3; j_call: TRBJ2-7; d_call: TRBD1; cdr3_nt: TGTGCCAGCAGTTATCCAGCGAGGGACAGGGCCTACGAGCAGTACTTC; cdr3_aa: CASSYPARDRAYEQYF
clone_size: few; v_call: TRBV28; j_call: TRBJ2-1; d_call: TRBD2; cdr3_nt: TGTGCCAGCAGTTTATATAATCTAGCGGGAGATAGGGTGAATGAGCAGTTCTTC; cdr3_aa: CASSLYNLAGDRVNEQFF